The present TCR beta chain was sequenced within a study of blood T cells in healthy people across ages. Study findings and constraints: Strong correlation was found linking TCR beta diversity to naive T cell percentage. Per million T cells, TCR beta diversity dropped about linearly as age rose.

Details on this clonotype: Its antigen is not identified.

Each donor had around 10 milliliters of peripheral blood drawn. Germline loops: CDR1 MGHRA, CDR2 YSYEKL. The V end was cut by 1 base, the J end by 0 bases, with 17 bases between. CDR3 length equals 18 residues. The use of a sample-barcoded 5' primer and a J-beta primer mix characterized a second PCR of about 7 to 12 cycles. Researchers report that a template-switch adaptor with 12 random nucleotides tagged each cDNA molecule. In TCRdb, the 5' RACE reads were re-called with MiXCR into one record per CDR3 protein. This sample has some 370,000 distinct CDR3 sequences, with about 55% found just once. The receptor comes from a man aged 60-69 years in good health. Sample: blood. V gene TRBV4-1 combines with J gene TRBJ2-3; D possibly corresponds to TRBD2 (6 bases). The CDR3 is CASSQVAVAAASTDTQYF. For the CDR3, the DNA is TGCGCCAGCAGCCAAGTCGCCGTAGCGGCGGCTAGCACAGATACGCAGTATTTT.